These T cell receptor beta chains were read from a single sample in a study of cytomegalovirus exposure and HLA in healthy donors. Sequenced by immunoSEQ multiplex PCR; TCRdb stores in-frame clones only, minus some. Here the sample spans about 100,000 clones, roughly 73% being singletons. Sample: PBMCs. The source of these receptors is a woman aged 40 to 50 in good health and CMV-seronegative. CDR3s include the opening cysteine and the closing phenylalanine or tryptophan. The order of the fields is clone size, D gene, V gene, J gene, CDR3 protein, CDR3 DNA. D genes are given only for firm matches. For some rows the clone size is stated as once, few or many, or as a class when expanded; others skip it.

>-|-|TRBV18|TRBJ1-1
CASSPRETELNTEAFF
TGTGCCAGCTCACCACGAGAGACAGAATTGAACACTGAAGCTTTCTTT
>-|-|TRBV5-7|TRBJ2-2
CASSLALQGGPVGELFF
TGTGCCAGCAGCTTGGCCCTTCAGGGGGGCCCCGTCGGGGAGCTGTTTTTT
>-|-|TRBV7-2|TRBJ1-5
CASSLGLYQPQHF
TGTGCCAGCAGCTTAGGTCTTTATCAGCCCCAGCATTTT
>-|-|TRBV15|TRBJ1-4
CATSRDRQLGEKLFF
TGTGCCACCAGCAGAGATAGACAGCTAGGCGAAAAACTGTTTTTT
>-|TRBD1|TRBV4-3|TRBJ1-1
CASSHRDRDDTEAFF
TGCGCCAGCAGCCACCGGGACAGGGACGACACTGAAGCTTTCTTT
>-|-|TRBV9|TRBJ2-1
CASSVLGGTVYNEQFF
TGTGCCAGCAGCGTATTAGGTGGAACAGTCTACAATGAGCAGTTCTTC
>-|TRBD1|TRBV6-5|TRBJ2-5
CASSYWDSEETQYF
TGTGCCAGCAGTTATTGGGACAGCGAAGAGACCCAGTACTTC
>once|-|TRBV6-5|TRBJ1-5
CASSPGTRISAQHF
TGTGCCAGCAGCCCCGGGACACGGATCTCGGCCCAGCATTTT
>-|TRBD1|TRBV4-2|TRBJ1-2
CASSPPGQGYGYTF
TGTGCCAGCAGCCCCCCGGGACAGGGCTACGGCTACACCTTC
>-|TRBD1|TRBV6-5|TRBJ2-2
CASTSRGQNTGELFF
TGTGCCAGCACGTCCAGGGGGCAGAACACCGGGGAGCTGTTTTTT
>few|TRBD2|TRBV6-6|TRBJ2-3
CASSSGGTQYF
TGTGCCAGCAGTTCGGGGGGGACGCAGTATTTT
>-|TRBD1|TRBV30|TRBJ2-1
CAWSVRQGGANEQFF
TGTGCCTGGAGTGTTCGACAGGGGGGGGCCAATGAGCAGTTCTTC
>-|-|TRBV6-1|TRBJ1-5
CASSERRGGQPQHF
TGTGCCAGCAGTGAGAGGAGGGGAGGCCAGCCCCAGCATTTT
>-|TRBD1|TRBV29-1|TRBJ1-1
CSVLTGRGTEAFF
TGCAGCGTACTGACAGGGCGGGGAACTGAAGCTTTCTTT
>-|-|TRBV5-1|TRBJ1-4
CASSRSGTSFDRNEKLFF
TGCGCCAGCAGCAGATCCGGGACATCCTTCGATCGTAATGAAAAACTGTTTTTT
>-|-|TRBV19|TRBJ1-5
CASSKLDSYYQPQHF
TGTGCCAGTAGCAAGCTCGACAGCTATTATCAGCCCCAGCATTTT
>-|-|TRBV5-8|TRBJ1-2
CASSLGGQNYGYTF
TGTGCCAGCAGCTTGGGGGGGCAGAACTATGGCTACACCTTC
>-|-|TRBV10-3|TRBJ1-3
CAISVPQGSGNTIYF
TGTGCCATCAGTGTTCCCCAGGGCTCTGGAAACACCATATATTTT
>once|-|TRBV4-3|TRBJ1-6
CASSQEGSRNSPLHF
TGCGCCAGCAGCCAAGAGGGCAGCCGTAATTCACCCCTCCACTTT
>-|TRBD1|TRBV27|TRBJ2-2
CASSFWGQGRFGELFF
TGTGCCAGCAGTTTTTGGGGACAGGGGCGTTTCGGGGAGCTGTTTTTT
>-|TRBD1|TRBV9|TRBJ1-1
CASSGTGTKAFF
TGTGCCAGCAGCGGGACAGGGACTAAAGCTTTCTTT
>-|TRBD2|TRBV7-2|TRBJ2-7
CASSLGASGGIYEQYF
TGTGCCAGCAGCCTTGGGGCTAGCGGGGGAATATACGAGCAGTACTTC
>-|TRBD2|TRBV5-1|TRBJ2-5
CASSFGGGGETQYF
TGCGCCAGCAGCTTCGGCGGGGGAGGGGAGACCCAGTACTTC
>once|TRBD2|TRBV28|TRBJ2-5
CASSLGLAGGQETQYF
TGTGCCAGCAGTTTGGGACTAGCGGGGGGACAAGAGACCCAGTACTTC
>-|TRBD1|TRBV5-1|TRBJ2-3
CASSPGQGGVPDTQYF
TGCGCCAGCAGCCCCGGACAGGGTGGGGTCCCAGATACGCAGTATTTT
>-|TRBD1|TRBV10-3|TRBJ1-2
CAIRPTGGDGYTF
TGTGCCATCAGACCAACAGGGGGCGATGGCTACACCTTC
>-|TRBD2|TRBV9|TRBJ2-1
CASSFSGGNYNEQFF
TGTGCCAGCAGCTTCAGCGGGGGGAACTACAATGAGCAGTTCTTC
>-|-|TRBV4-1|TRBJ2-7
CASSPGVLFTYEQYF
TGCGCCAGCAGCCCCGGGGTACTTTTTACCTACGAGCAGTACTTC
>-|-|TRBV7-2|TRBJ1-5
CASSLGGRGYPLGQPQHF
TGTGCCAGCAGCTTAGGTGGCAGGGGATACCCTTTGGGTCAGCCCCAGCATTTT
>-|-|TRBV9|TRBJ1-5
CASSVGDPSNQPQHF
TGTGCCAGCAGCGTAGGCGATCCCAGCAATCAGCCCCAGCATTTT
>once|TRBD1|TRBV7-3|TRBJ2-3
CASGQGATDTQYF
TGTGCCAGCGGACAGGGGGCAACAGATACGCAGTATTTT
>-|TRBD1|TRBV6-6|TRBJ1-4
CASSSGTGNEKLFF
TGTGCCAGCAGCTCCGGGACAGGAAATGAAAAACTGTTTTTT
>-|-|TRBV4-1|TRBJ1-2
CASSPNTGLTYGYTF
TGCGCCAGCAGCCCTAACACCGGACTAACCTATGGCTACACCTTC
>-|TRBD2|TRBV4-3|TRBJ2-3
CASSHETSGYTDTQYF
TGCGCCAGCAGCCATGAGACTAGCGGGTACACAGATACGCAGTATTTT
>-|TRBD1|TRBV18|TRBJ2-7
CASSPQGQGAGHPYEQYF
TGTGCCAGCTCACCACAAGGACAGGGGGCGGGCCACCCCTACGAGCAGTACTTC
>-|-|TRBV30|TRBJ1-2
CAWSEGPQGGGYTF
TGTGCCTGGAGTGAGGGCCCACAAGGAGGTGGCTACACCTTC
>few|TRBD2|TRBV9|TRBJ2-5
CASSPGPSGYQETQYF
TGTGCCAGCAGCCCCGGCCCTAGCGGTTACCAAGAGACCCAGTACTTC